This TCR beta chain stems from a study of T cell responses to AZD1222 COVID-19 vaccine. Study-level information: Second-dose groups at about 4 or about 12 weeks were pooled.

The assay was immunoSEQ multiplex PCR, and TCRdb's table has in-frame clones only and misses some. The sample carries 94,000 or so clones, 80% to 90% recorded once. Broader study findings: At study baseline, merely over 5 AZD1222 recipients were seropositive. It was only after the peak T cell response that any repertoires were sampled.

Comments on this clone: Antigen unknown.

Germline CDR1 SGHRS, CDR2 YFSETQ. The CDR3 spans 16 residues. Trimming removed 0 bases from V and 4 bases from J; junction bases left unmatched: 9. The material sequenced was peripheral blood, taken on day 0 of AZD1222 vaccination. The clonotype was recovered from an adult in good health. V usage is TRBV5-1 and J usage is TRBJ2-7; 8 bases are shared with TRBD2. The CDR3 reads CASSLAGAGDLYEQYF. The CDR3 coding sequence is TGCGCCAGCAGCTTGGCCGGAGCGGGGGATTTATACGAGCAGTACTTC.